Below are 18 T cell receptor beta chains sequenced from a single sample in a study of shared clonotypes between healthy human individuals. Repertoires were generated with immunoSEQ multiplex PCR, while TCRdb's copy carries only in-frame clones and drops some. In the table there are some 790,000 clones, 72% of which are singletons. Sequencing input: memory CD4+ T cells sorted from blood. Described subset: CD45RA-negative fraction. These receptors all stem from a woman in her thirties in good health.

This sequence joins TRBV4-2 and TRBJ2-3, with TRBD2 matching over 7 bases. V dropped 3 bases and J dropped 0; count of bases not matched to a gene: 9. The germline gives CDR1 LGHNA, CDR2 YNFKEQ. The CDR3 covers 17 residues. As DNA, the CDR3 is TGTGCCAGCAGCCAGGACGCTAGCGGAGCTAGCACAGATACGCAGTATTTT. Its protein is CASSQDASGASTDTQYF.

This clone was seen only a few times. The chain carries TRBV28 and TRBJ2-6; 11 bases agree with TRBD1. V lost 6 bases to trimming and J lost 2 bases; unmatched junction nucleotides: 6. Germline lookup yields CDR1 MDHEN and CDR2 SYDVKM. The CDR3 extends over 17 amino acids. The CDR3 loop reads CASRIGTGGTGANVLTF. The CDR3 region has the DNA TGTGCCAGCAGGATTGGGACAGGGGGTACTGGGGCCAACGTCCTGACTTTC.

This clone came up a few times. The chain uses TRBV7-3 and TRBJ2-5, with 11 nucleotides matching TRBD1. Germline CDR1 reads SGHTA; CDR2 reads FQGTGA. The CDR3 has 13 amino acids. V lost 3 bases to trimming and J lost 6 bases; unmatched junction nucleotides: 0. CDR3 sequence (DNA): TGTGCCAGCAGCTTGGACAGGGGGCAGACCCAGTACTTC. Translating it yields CASSLDRGQTQYF.

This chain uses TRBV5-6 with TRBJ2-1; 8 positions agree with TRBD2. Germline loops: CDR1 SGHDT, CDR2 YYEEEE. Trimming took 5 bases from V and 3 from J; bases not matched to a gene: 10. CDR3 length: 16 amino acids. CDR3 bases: TGTGCCAGCAGACCGTCCGGGGGGGATTTCTACAATGAGCAGTTCTTC. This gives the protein CASRPSGGDFYNEQFF.

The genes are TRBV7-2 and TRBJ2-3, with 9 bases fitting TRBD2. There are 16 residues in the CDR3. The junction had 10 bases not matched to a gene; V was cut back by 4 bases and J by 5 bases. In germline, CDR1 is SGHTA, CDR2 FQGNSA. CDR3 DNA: TGTGCCAGCAGCTCGGATAGCGGGAGAGTAGGAGATACGCAGTATTTT. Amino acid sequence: CASSSDSGRVGDTQYF.

In nucleotides, the CDR3 is TGTGCCAGCAGCTTGCAGGGAAGTGGCCTTCAGTACTTC. This encodes CASSLQGSGLQYF. This chain joins TRBV5-6 and TRBJ2-4; maybe TRBD1 (5 bases). The CDR3 has 13 residues. V lost 1 base, J lost 11 bases, and 13 bases lay in between. Germline CDR1 reads SGHDT; CDR2 reads YYEEEE.

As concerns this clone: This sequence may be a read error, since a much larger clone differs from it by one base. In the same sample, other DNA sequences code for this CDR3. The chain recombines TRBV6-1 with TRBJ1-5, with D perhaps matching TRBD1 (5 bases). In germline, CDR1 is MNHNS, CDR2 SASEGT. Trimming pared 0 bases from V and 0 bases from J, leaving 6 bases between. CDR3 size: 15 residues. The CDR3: CASSEATVSNQPQHF. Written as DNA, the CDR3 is TGTGCCAGCAGTGAAGCGACAGTTAGCAATCAGCCCCAGCATTTT.

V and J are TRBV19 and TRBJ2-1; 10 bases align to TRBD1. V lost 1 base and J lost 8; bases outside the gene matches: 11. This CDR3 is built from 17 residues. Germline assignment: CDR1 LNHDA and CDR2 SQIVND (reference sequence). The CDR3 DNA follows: TGTGCCAGTAGTATAGGGGGCTCAGGACAGGGGGGCGATGAGCAGTTCTTC. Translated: CASSIGGSGQGGDEQFF.

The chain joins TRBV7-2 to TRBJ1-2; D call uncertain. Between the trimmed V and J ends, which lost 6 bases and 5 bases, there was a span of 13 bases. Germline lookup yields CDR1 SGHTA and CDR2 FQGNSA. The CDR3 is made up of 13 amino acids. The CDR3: CASSPSGSYGYTF. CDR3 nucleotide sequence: TGTGCCAGCAGTCCTAGCGGGAGTTATGGCTACACCTTC.

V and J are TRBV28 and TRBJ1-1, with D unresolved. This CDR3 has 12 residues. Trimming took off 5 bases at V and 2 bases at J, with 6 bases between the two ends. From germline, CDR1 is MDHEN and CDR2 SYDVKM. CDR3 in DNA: TGTGCCAGCAGTCTCGCAAACACTGAAGCTTTCTTT. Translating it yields CASSLANTEAFF.

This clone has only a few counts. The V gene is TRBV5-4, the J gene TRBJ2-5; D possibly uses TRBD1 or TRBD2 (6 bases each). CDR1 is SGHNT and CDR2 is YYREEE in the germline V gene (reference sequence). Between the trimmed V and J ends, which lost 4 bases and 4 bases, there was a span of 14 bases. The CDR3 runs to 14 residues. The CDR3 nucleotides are TGTGCCAGCAGCCAAGGGGGGCGTGGAGAGACCCAGTACTTC. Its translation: CASSQGGRGETQYF.

The CDR3 here is CASSSQEGNEQYF. The CDR3 DNA sequence: TGTGCCAGCAGTAGTCAAGAAGGGAATGAGCAGTACTTC. The rearrangement links TRBV2 to TRBJ2-7; no clear D. The CDR3 sequence is 13 residues long. V was clipped by 5 bases and J by 7 bases, with 15 bases between them. In germline, CDR1 is SNHLY, CDR2 FYNNEI.

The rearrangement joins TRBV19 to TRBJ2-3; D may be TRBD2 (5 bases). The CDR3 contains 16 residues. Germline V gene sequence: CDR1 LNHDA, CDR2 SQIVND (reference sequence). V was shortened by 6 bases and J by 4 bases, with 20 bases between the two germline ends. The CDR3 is CASSPGWARGSDTQYF. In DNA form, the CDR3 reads TGTGCCAGTAGCCCCGGATGGGCGAGAGGGTCAGATACGCAGTATTTT.

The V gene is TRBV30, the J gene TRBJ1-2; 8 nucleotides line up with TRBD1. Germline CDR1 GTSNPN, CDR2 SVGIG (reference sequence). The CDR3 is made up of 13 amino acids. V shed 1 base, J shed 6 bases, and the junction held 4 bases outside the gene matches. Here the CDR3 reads CAWSAQGADGYTF. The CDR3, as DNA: TGTGCCTGGAGTGCCCAGGGGGCCGATGGCTACACCTTC. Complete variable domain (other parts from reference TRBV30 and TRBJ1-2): SQTIHQWPATLVQPVGSPLSLECTVEGTSNPNLYWYRQAAGRGLQLLFYSVGIGQISSEVPQNLSASRPQDRQFILSSKKLLLSDSGFYLCAWSAQGADGYTFGSGTRLTVV.

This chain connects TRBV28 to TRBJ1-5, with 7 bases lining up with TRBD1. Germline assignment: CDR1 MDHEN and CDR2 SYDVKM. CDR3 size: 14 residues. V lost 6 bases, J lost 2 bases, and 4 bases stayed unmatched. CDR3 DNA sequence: TGTGCCAGCAGGGCCGACAGGGGCAATCAGCCCCAGCATTTT. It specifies CASRADRGNQPQHF.

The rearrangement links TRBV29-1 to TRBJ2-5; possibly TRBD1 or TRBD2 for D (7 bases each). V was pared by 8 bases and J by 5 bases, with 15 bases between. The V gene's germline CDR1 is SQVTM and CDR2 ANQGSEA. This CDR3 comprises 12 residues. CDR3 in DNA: TGCAGCCTGGACCAGGGGGGGGAGACCCAGTACTTC. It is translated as CSLDQGGETQYF. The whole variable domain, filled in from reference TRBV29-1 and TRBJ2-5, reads SAVISQKPSRDICQRGTSLTIQCQVDSQVTMMFWYRQQPGQSLTLIATANQGSEATYESGFVIDKFPISRPNLTFSTLTVSNMSPEDSSIYLCSLDQGGETQYFGPGTRLLVL.

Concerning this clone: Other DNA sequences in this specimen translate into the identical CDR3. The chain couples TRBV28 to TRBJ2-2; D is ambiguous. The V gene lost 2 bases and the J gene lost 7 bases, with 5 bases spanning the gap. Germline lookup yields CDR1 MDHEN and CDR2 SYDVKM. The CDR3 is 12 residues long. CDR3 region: CASSLPVGELFF. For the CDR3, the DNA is TGTGCCAGCAGTTTACCGGTCGGGGAGCTGTTTTTT.

The CDR3 spells CASSLPSGGPSEQYF. The CDR3 region has the DNA TGTGCCAGCAGCTTGCCTAGCGGAGGCCCCAGCGAGCAGTACTTC. The chain employs TRBV5-4 and TRBJ2-7, with 7 bases identical to TRBD2. The germline V gene encodes CDR1 SGHNT and CDR2 YYREEE (reference sequence). Unmatched junction bases numbered 10, after V lost 1 base and J lost 6 bases. CDR3 size: 15 residues.